The 19 T cell receptor beta chains below come from one sample, sequenced in a study of shared clonotypes between healthy human individuals (dated by TCRdb to the early 2020s). The library came from the immunoSEQ multiplex PCR assay. What TCRdb holds here is the immuneACCESS table cut down to in-frame rearrangements. Part of the clones is not present; checked against another copy, under half of the missing clones reflect an unresolved V gene, and the others are unexplained. The sample table shows 2 million to 2.5 million clones, and approximately 94% are seen once. The ten largest clones add up to approximately 0.13% of the sample. Specimen: naive CD4+ T cells sorted from blood. The intended sense of this specimen's cell subset or site label: CD45RA+ positively selected. Receptors originate from a man aged 18 to 35 in good health.

As to this clone: Within the sample, other DNA sequences also encode this same CDR3. The V call is TRBV5-5, the J call TRBJ1-3; no clear D gene. The CDR3 is 15 residues long. V gave up 4 bases and J gave up 0 bases, with 11 bases separating them. The germline V gene has CDR1 SGHKS and CDR2 YYEKEE (reference sequence). The CDR3 here is CASSLLGSSGNTIYF. The CDR3 DNA follows: TGTGCCAGCAGCCTCCTGGGGAGCTCTGGAAACACCATATATTTT.

V usage is TRBV7-2 and J usage is TRBJ2-5; D possibly corresponds to TRBD2 (6 bases). This CDR3 is built from 14 residues. Germline V CDR1 and CDR2: SGHTA, FQGNSA. The V end was cut by 0 bases, the J end by 6 bases, with 11 bases between. CDR3 amino acids: CASSLAEGMKTQYF. The CDR3 bases are TGTGCCAGCAGCTTAGCGGAGGGGATGAAGACCCAGTACTTC. Variable domain in full (rest from reference TRBV7-2 and TRBJ2-5): GAGVSQSPSNKVTEKGKDVELRCDPISGHTALYWYRQSLGQGLEFLIYFQGNSAPDKSGLPSDRFSAERTGGSVSTLTIQRTQQEDSAVYLCASSLAEGMKTQYFGPGTRLLVL.

A word on this clone: This same CDR3 is encoded by further DNA sequences in the sample. V and J are TRBV7-2 and TRBJ2-7; TRBD2 aligns across 8 bases. In germline, CDR1 is SGHTA, CDR2 FQGNSA. V was clipped by 2 bases and J by 4 bases; unmatched bases: 4. This CDR3 contains 14 residues. The CDR3 spells CASSLLAGSYEQYF. The CDR3, as DNA: TGTGCCAGCAGCTTATTAGCGGGATCATACGAGCAGTACTTC.

The chain carries TRBV7-2 and TRBJ2-5; D ambiguous. Germline V lookup: CDR1 SGHTA, CDR2 FQGNSA. V was pared by 2 bases and J by 5 bases, with 9 bases between. This CDR3 has 13 amino acids. The CDR3 region is CASSLFGGETQYF. The CDR3 DNA follows: TGTGCCAGCAGCTTATTTGGTGGTGAGACCCAGTACTTC.

This clone has just one count. V and J are TRBV5-1 and TRBJ2-7, with TRBD2 matching over 10 bases. This CDR3 contains 14 residues. Germline V lookup: CDR1 SGHRS, CDR2 YFSETQ. Germline trimming cut 3 bases from V and 3 bases from J; bases unmatched to any gene: 3. The CDR3 sequence is CASSSASGSYEQYF. CDR3 nucleotides: TGCGCCAGCAGCTCGGCTAGCGGGAGCTACGAGCAGTACTTC.

The rearrangement links TRBV18 to TRBJ1-4; D gene unclear. Germline V gene data show CDR1 as KGHSH and CDR2 as LQKENI. CDR3 size: 15 residues. Trimming took off 1 base at V and 2 bases at J, with 8 bases between the two ends. The CDR3 region has the DNA TGTGCCAGCTCACCACGAGCAGGTACTAATGAAAAACTGTTTTTT. Amino acids: CASSPRAGTNEKLFF.

The chain uses TRBV11-2 and TRBJ2-2, with D unresolved. Trimming pared 6 bases from V and 6 bases from J, leaving 11 bases between. The CDR3 spans 13 residues. Germline V gene sequence: CDR1 SGHAT, CDR2 FQNNGV. DNA for the CDR3: TGTGCCAGCAGGCCTACTGGTTCCGGGGAGCTGTTTTTT. Protein: CASRPTGSGELFF.

The chain has TRBV7-6 and TRBJ2-7; 8 nucleotides align to TRBD1. Losses at the gene ends were 3 bases for V and 5 bases for J; bases not matched to a gene: 0. The germline V gene has CDR1 SGHVS and CDR2 FNYEAQ. The CDR3 loop spans 12 amino acids. The CDR3 bases are TGTGCCAGCAGCTTGGACAGGGACGAGCAGTACTTC. Protein product: CASSLDRDEQYF.

J is TRBJ1-2 and V is TRBV19; 8 bases are shared with TRBD1. With V trimmed by 4 bases and J by 8 bases, 6 bases remained unmatched. The CDR3 runs to 13 residues. The germline gives CDR1 LNHDA, CDR2 SQIVND (reference sequence). CDR3 residues: CASSTEGTGGYTF. Here the CDR3 DNA reads TGTGCCAGTAGTACGGAGGGGACAGGCGGCTACACCTTC. Complete variable domain (other parts from reference TRBV19 and TRBJ1-2): DGGITQSPKYLFRKEGQNVTLSCEQNLNHDAMYWYRQDPGQGLRLIYYSQIVNDFQKGDIAEGYSVSREKKESFPLTVTSAQKNPTAFYLCASSTEGTGGYTFGSGTRLTVV.

The chain is built from TRBV5-1 and TRBJ2-3, with TRBD2 matching over 9 bases. Losses at the gene ends were 3 bases for V and 0 bases for J; bases not matched to a gene: 8. Per germline, CDR1 SGHRS and CDR2 YFSETQ. This CDR3 region has 17 residues. The CDR3 loop reads CASSSRTSADSTDTQYF. The CDR3 DNA is TGCGCCAGCAGCTCCCGGACTAGCGCGGATAGCACAGATACGCAGTATTTT.

This clone was counted a single time. The J gene is TRBJ2-1, the V gene TRBV20-1; no firm D call. Germline assignment: CDR1 DFQATT and CDR2 SNEGSKA (reference sequence). This CDR3 has 10 amino acids. Trimming removed 1 base from V and 15 bases from J, with 10 bases in between. Here the CDR3 reads CSARVAGRFF. The CDR3 bases are TGCAGTGCTAGAGTGGCCGGTCGGTTCTTC.

J is TRBJ1-1 and V is TRBV6-6, with D unresolved. The CDR3 runs to 14 residues. CDR1 MNHNY and CDR2 SVGAGI come from the germline V gene (reference sequence). The V end lost 5 bases, the J end lost 1 base, and 11 bases lay between the germline ends. CDR3 nucleotides: TGTGCCAGCAGTCTCGGACGGTGGAACACTGAAGCTTTCTTT. This sequence encodes CASSLGRWNTEAFF.

The chain carries TRBV5-1 and TRBJ2-5; possible D gene TRBD1, 5 bases. Germline loops: CDR1 SGHRS, CDR2 YFSETQ. Trimming left V 1 base short and J 5 bases short, with 15 bases between. CDR3 length equals 15 residues. CDR3 sequence reads: CASSLMTQGMETQYF. DNA of the CDR3: TGCGCCAGCAGCTTGATGACTCAGGGCATGGAGACCCAGTACTTC.

The chain is built from TRBV27 and TRBJ2-3; TRBD1 agrees at 9 bases. V was clipped by 4 bases and J by 4 bases; unmatched bases: 9. CDR1 is MNHEY, CDR2 SMNVEV, per germline (reference sequence). The CDR3 has 16 residues. CDR3 sequence (DNA): TGTGCCAGCAGTTGGATCGGGACAGGGAAGGCAGATACGCAGTATTTT. As protein: CASSWIGTGKADTQYF.

The rearrangement joins TRBV11-2 to TRBJ2-1; TRBD2 is a possible D gene (6 bases). V was trimmed by 1 base and J by 5 bases, leaving 9 bases between them. The CDR3 sequence is 14 residues long. CDR1 and CDR2 from the germline V gene are SGHAT and FQNNGV. The CDR3 DNA is TGTGCCAGCAGCTTAGGGACTAAGAACAATGAGCAGTTCTTC. It translates to CASSLGTKNNEQFF.

The CDR3 nucleotides are TGTGCCAGAAGCTGGAATGTTATGTCTGGCAGATCTACACCCTACGAGCAGTACTTC. It yields the protein CARSWNVMSGRSTPYEQYF. The rearrangement joins TRBV5-3 to TRBJ2-7; D not certain. TRBV5-3 is flagged as an ORF with uncertain function. This CDR3 is 19 amino acids long. Between the trimmed V and J ends, which lost 3 bases and 2 bases, there was a span of 27 bases.

The V gene is TRBV5-6, the J gene TRBJ1-5; 9 bases fit TRBD1. Germline CDR1 and CDR2: SGHDT and YYEEEE. The junction had 9 bases not matched to a gene; V was cut back by 4 bases and J by 10 bases. This CDR3 has 14 residues. CDR3 bases: TGTGCCAGCAGCGACAACAGGGGGCAGGGACCCCAGCATTTT. Its protein product is CASSDNRGQGPQHF.

The chain joins TRBV27 to TRBJ2-3, with 9 bases that match TRBD2. V lost 8 bases and J lost 3; bases outside the gene matches: 12. Germline CDR1 and CDR2: MNHEY and SMNVEV (reference sequence). This CDR3 region has 16 residues. CDR3 amino acids: CASVGVAGVATDTQYF. In nucleotides, the CDR3 is TGTGCCAGCGTGGGAGTAGCGGGAGTCGCAACAGATACGCAGTATTTT.

The rearrangement links TRBV9 to TRBJ1-6; D is perhaps TRBD1 (5 bases). CDR1 and CDR2 from the germline V gene are SGDLS and YYNGEE. V was shortened by 8 bases and J by 5 bases, with 14 bases between the two germline ends. CDR3 length: 14 amino acids. The CDR3 coding sequence is TGTGCCAGGTCACAGGAACAGAATAATTCACCCCTCCACTTT. Its translation is CARSQEQNNSPLHF. Full variable domain (remainder filled in from reference TRBV9 and TRBJ1-6): DSGVTQTPKHLITATGQRVTLRCSPRSGDLSVYWYQQSLDQGLQFLIQYYNGEERAKGNILERFSAQQFPDLHSELNLSSLELGDSALYFCARSQEQNNSPLHFGNGTRLTVT.